The clone carrying this T cell receptor beta chain was seen only a few times. No antigen is known for it. The use of a sample-barcoded 5' primer and a J-beta primer mix characterized a second PCR of roughly 6 to 11 cycles. With 12 random nucleotides, a template-switch adaptor tagged each individual cDNA molecule. TCRdb re-analysed the 5' RACE reads in MiXCR, keeping a single row per CDR3 protein. The top ten hold 5% to 7% of the sample, which has about 1.4 million distinct CDR3 sequences, 45% to 70% seen once. The sample originates from a study of blood T cells in healthy people across ages. Broader study findings: Possibly, changes in expanded clonotypes were confounded because donor CMV status was unknown.

Sequencing was performed on blood. This TCR derives from a young man in good health.

In DNA, the CDR3 is TGTGCCAGCAGCTCGTTGACTGACCTCTCCGAGCAGTACTTC. Translating gives CASSSLTDLSEQYF. The rearrangement links TRBV7-9 to TRBJ2-7; unclear D gene. The CDR3 spans 14 residues. Germline V gene data show CDR1 as SEHNR and CDR2 as FQNEAQ (reference sequence). The ends were cut back, 4 bases at V and 6 bases at J, with 16 bases in the middle.